The 25 T cell receptor beta chains in this list originate from one sample, sequenced in a study of blood T cells in healthy people across ages. Through a sample-barcoded 5' primer and a J-beta primer mix, a second PCR was run for roughly 6 to 11 cycles. Via MiXCR, TCRdb re-called the 5' RACE reads, giving one row per CDR3 protein. The sample yields under 2 million distinct CDR3 sequences, around 36% seen once. Sequences were obtained from blood. These receptors came from a woman younger than 45 in good health.

With regard to this clonotype: Given a much more abundant clone one base away, this may be a read error. This chain joins TRBV5-1 and TRBJ2-5; the D call may be TRBD1 or TRBD2 (5 bases each). Trimming took off 0 bases at V and 11 bases at J, with 20 bases between the two ends. The CDR3 runs to 15 residues. CDR1 is SGHRS, CDR2 YFSETQ, per germline. In DNA, the CDR3 is TGCGCCAGCAGCTTGGCCTCAACGGGACGGGATGAGCAGTACTTC. Translation: CASSLASTGRDEQYF.

The chain couples TRBV4-1 to TRBJ1-2; 7 nucleotides align to TRBD1. Germline V CDR1 and CDR2: MGHRA, YSYEKL. The CDR3 extends over 18 amino acids. Trimming at V came to 3 bases and at J to 3 bases, leaving 16 bases not matched to a gene. CDR3 in amino acids: CASSQGERQGALYYGYTF. The DNA for the CDR3 is TGCGCCAGCAGCCAGGGGGAGAGACAGGGAGCTCTTTACTATGGCTACACCTTC.

This clonotype has a handful of counts. The rearrangement links TRBV6-1 to TRBJ2-1, with a tentative D call TRBD1 (5 bases). The closer fit of TRBJ2-7 to the DNA end suggests the J call may be wrong. Per germline, CDR1 MNHNS and CDR2 SASEGT. This CDR3 has 15 amino acids. This chain's CDR3 is CASTIGALSYNEQYF. CDR3 DNA sequence: TGTGCCAGCACCATAGGGGCCCTGTCCTACAATGAGCAGTACTTC.

V and J are TRBV30 and TRBJ1-1; 7 bases map to TRBD1. The ends lost 3 bases at V and 1 base at J; junction bases unmatched: 2. The CDR3 covers 13 residues. Germline V lookup: CDR1 GTSNPN, CDR2 SVGIG (reference sequence). In nucleotides, the CDR3 is TGTGCCTGGAGCCGGGACAGGAACACTGAAGCTTTCTTT. The encoded protein is CAWSRDRNTEAFF.

The table lists this clonotype with many counts. V gene TRBV4-1 combines with J gene TRBJ2-1; D is possibly TRBD2 (5 bases). V lost 4 bases and J 8 bases, leaving 15 bases between the germline ends. CDR1 MGHRA and CDR2 YSYEKL come from the germline V gene. This CDR3 region has 14 residues. The CDR3 is CASSPPDLEYEQFF. In DNA form, the CDR3 reads TGCGCCAGCAGCCCGCCGGACTTGGAGTATGAGCAGTTCTTC.

This clonotype was detected a few times. This chain uses TRBV29-1 with TRBJ1-4, with D maybe TRBD1 (5 bases). Germline assignment: CDR1 SQVTM and CDR2 ANQGSEA. This CDR3 region has 13 residues. Trimming pared 7 bases from V and 7 bases from J, leaving 16 bases between. CDR3 in DNA: TGCAGCGCCGCAGGGTCCGTGGGTGAAAAACTGTTTTTT. It translates to CSAAGSVGEKLFF.

The gene calls are TRBV6-1 and TRBJ1-5; D is possibly TRBD1 (5 bases). CDR1 and CDR2 (germline): MNHNS, SASEGT. V lost 2 bases, J lost 5 bases, and 19 bases lay in between. This CDR3 comprises 17 residues. CDR3 sequence (DNA): TGTGCCAGCAGTGAATGGGCAGAAGGGGATCGCGATCAGCCCCAGCATTTT. Residues: CASSEWAEGDRDQPQHF.

This clonotype turned up a few times. V usage is TRBV10-3 and J usage is TRBJ2-7; no clear D gene. Germline V gene data show CDR1 as ENHRY and CDR2 as SYGVKD. The CDR3 runs 13 residues. V was shortened by 5 bases and J by 4 bases, with 12 bases between the two germline ends. The DNA for the CDR3 is TGTGCCATCAGTATTACGGACGGGTACGAGCAGTACTTC. Protein sequence: CAISITDGYEQYF.

This clonotype has a handful of counts. The J gene is TRBJ1-1, the V gene TRBV3-1; D remains ambiguous. This CDR3 is 13 amino acids long. Trimming left V 5 bases short and J 9 bases short, with 16 bases between. Germline loops: CDR1 LGHDT, CDR2 YNNKEL (reference sequence). The CDR3 region has the DNA TGTGCCAGCAGCTATTCACAGAACACCAAAGCTTTCTTT. Its protein product is CASSYSQNTKAFF.

This clonotype was recorded a few times. This sequence joins TRBV7-9 and TRBJ2-5, with no clear D. The DNA end favors TRBJ2-7, so the J call may be wrong. Germline V lookup: CDR1 SEHNR, CDR2 FQNEAQ (reference sequence). The CDR3 consists of 14 residues. The CDR3 here is CASSLGPPVDEQYF. CDR3 nucleotide sequence: TGTGCCAGCAGCTTAGGACCGCCCGTGGACGAGCAGTACTTC.

This clonotype was counted between two and nine times. The rearrangement joins TRBV10-3 to TRBJ2-7; 9 bases are a match to TRBD1. V shed 2 bases and J 1 base; nucleotides not matched to a gene: 6. The length of the CDR3 is 16 residues. Germline assignment: CDR1 ENHRY and CDR2 SYGVKD. CDR3 sequence: CAISEPQGTGSYEQYF. For the CDR3, the DNA is TGTGCCATCAGTGAGCCGCAGGGGACAGGGTCCTACGAGCAGTACTTC.

This clonotype was seen a handful of times. In DNA, the CDR3 is TGTGCCACCGGTTTCGGGAGTACCCAGTACTTC. Protein sequence: CATGFGSTQYF. The rearrangement joins TRBV11-2 to TRBJ2-5; possible D gene TRBD2, 6 bases. Trimming took off 10 bases at V and 8 bases at J, with 14 bases between the two ends. Germline V CDR1 and CDR2: SGHAT, FQNNGV. This CDR3 is 11 amino acids long.

This clonotype was observed a few times. The chain has TRBV13 and TRBJ2-1; D is tentatively TRBD1 or TRBD2 (6 bases each). This CDR3 spans 16 amino acids. CDR1 and CDR2 from the germline V gene are PRHDT and FYEKMQ (reference sequence). V was clipped by 5 bases and J by 0 bases, with 14 bases between them. Written as DNA, the CDR3 is TGTGCCAGCAGCGTACCCGGGGGCCACTCCTACAATGAGCAGTTCTTC. As protein: CASSVPGGHSYNEQFF.

The V gene is TRBV20-1, the J gene TRBJ2-5; TRBD2 matches at 8 bases. Losses at the gene ends were 5 bases for V and 8 bases for J; bases not matched to a gene: 10. Germline CDR1 DFQATT, CDR2 SNEGSKA (reference sequence). The CDR3 contains 13 residues. In DNA form, the CDR3 reads TGCAGTGCTGGGGCTTGGACTAGCCCAACCCAGTACTTC. It translates to CSAGAWTSPTQYF.

This clonotype was picked up a small number of times. The rearrangement joins TRBV20-1 to TRBJ1-4, with 8 positions matching TRBD1. Germline CDR1 reads DFQATT; CDR2 reads SNEGSKA (reference sequence). This CDR3 is 11 amino acids long. V lost 5 bases, J lost 10 bases, and 3 bases stayed unmatched. DNA of the CDR3: TGCAGTGCTGGACAGGGCGGAAAACTGTTTTTT. It codes for CSAGQGGKLFF.

The chain carries TRBV20-1 and TRBJ2-7; 10 positions match TRBD2. The CDR3 is 14 residues long. Per germline, CDR1 DFQATT and CDR2 SNEGSKA (reference sequence). The junction had 5 bases not matched to a gene; V was cut back by 6 bases and J by 0 bases. The CDR3 sequence is CSAAGGVGSYEQYF. Written as DNA, the CDR3 is TGCAGTGCAGCGGGAGGGGTAGGCTCCTACGAGCAGTACTTC.

This clonotype was observed a handful of times. The V gene is TRBV20-1, the J gene TRBJ2-7; no firm D call. CDR1 DFQATT and CDR2 SNEGSKA come from the germline V gene (reference sequence). This CDR3 contains 15 residues. V gave up 0 bases and J gave up 2 bases, with 14 bases separating them. The CDR3 protein is CSARDFLTNPYEQYF. The DNA of the CDR3 is TGCAGTGCTAGAGATTTTCTGACGAATCCCTACGAGCAGTACTTC.

This clonotype appeared a few times. This chain links TRBV4-2 with TRBJ2-1, with a possible D match to TRBD2 (5 bases). The V gene lost 4 bases and the J gene lost 3 bases, with 16 bases spanning the gap. The CDR3 loop spans 16 amino acids. From germline, CDR1 is LGHNA and CDR2 YNFKEQ. CDR3 DNA sequence: TGTGCCAGCAGCCGAACGCTAGCCGCAGACTACAATGAGCAGTTCTTC. Translation: CASSRTLAADYNEQFF.

In its sample, this clonotype was seen a few times. A much more abundant neighbour one base away suggests this may be a read error. The gene calls are TRBV29-1 and TRBJ2-1; D unresolved. Germline V gene data show CDR1 as SQVTM and CDR2 as ANQGSEA. This CDR3 is built from 12 residues. In nucleotides, the CDR3 is TGCAACGTCCAAAAGGACTACAATGAGCAGTTCTTC. It specifies CNVQKDYNEQFF.

This clonotype has just a few counts. The chain couples TRBV24-1 to TRBJ2-2; no clear D. The CDR3 covers 13 residues. Germline assignment: CDR1 KGHDR and CDR2 SFDVKD. Deletions cut 5 bases from V and 2 bases from J, with 5 bases between. The CDR3, as DNA: TGTGCCACCAGTGGAGTTAACACCGGGGAGCTGTTTTTT. It is translated as CATSGVNTGELFF.

The chain is built from TRBV20-1 and TRBJ2-7, with TRBD2 matching 9 bases. J lost 3 bases, V lost 3 bases, and 9 bases had no gene match. CDR1 DFQATT and CDR2 SNEGSKA come from the germline V gene (reference sequence). The CDR3 contains 15 residues. Here the CDR3 reads CSARDLASGIYEQYF. In nucleotides, the CDR3 is TGCAGTGCTAGGGATCTGGCTAGCGGGATCTACGAGCAGTACTTC.

This clonotype was recorded many times. The chain carries TRBV4-1 and TRBJ2-3, with D maybe TRBD2 (5 bases). V lost 0 bases, J lost 3 bases, and 16 bases lay in between. Germline CDR1 and CDR2: MGHRA and YSYEKL. This CDR3 contains 17 residues. In nucleotides, the CDR3 is TGCGCCAGCAGCCAAGATTGGTCGCCCGGGGTGACAGATACGCAGTATTTT. This codes for CASSQDWSPGVTDTQYF.

The table lists this clonotype with a few counts. The CDR3 nucleotides are TGTGCCAGCAGCGTAGATCGGGGGGGCCAAGAGACCCAGTACTTC. Translated: CASSVDRGGQETQYF. V usage is TRBV9 and J usage is TRBJ2-5; 8 bases are shared with TRBD2. This CDR3 region has 15 residues. Unmatched junction bases numbered 2, after V lost 0 bases and J lost 1 base. CDR1 and CDR2 from the germline V gene are SGDLS and YYNGEE.

The rearrangement joins TRBV7-3 to TRBJ2-1, with D perhaps TRBD2 (6 bases). CDR3 size: 13 residues. From germline, CDR1 is SGHTA and CDR2 FQGTGA. Trimming removed 5 bases from V and 12 bases from J, with 17 bases in between. In DNA form, the CDR3 reads TGTGCCAGCAGCCCTGGGGACTTCGGTATGCAGTTCTTC. Translated: CASSPGDFGMQFF.

This chain connects TRBV20-1 to TRBJ2-1, with TRBD2 matching 12 bases. In germline, CDR1 is DFQATT, CDR2 SNEGSKA (reference sequence). Trimming took 3 bases from V and 8 from J; bases not matched to a gene: 11. The CDR3 loop spans 16 amino acids. This CDR3 reads CSASDDRLAGAHEQFF. CDR3 in DNA: TGCAGTGCTAGTGATGATAGACTAGCGGGAGCCCATGAGCAGTTCTTC.